Here is one T cell receptor (beta chain) with its context. The antigen it recognizes is unknown. Per-base quality was not reported, and no clone a single base away is much larger than it. The immunoSEQ Assay, a bias-controlled multiplex PCR, was used to amplify TCRbeta CDR3 regions from genomic DNA. In the authors' own workflow: Within the assay, amplification of reference gene primers was used to estimate how many nucleated cells each sample contained. To quantify the absolute abundance of each unique TCRbeta CDR3 rearrangement, sequence reads were collapsed and filtered. For each sample, productive Simpson clonality was calculated as the square root of Simpson's diversity index over productive rearrangements. This immuneACCESS table, as held by TCRdb, lists in-frame sequences with V and J called but not all clones. Of the missing ones, under half trace to an unresolved V gene in checked studies; the others have no known cause. V and J calls and clone size are given by that table; D and trimming were obtained from the DNA. The sample contains under 200,000 clones, over 75% of them found a single time. In total, the top ten clones hold roughly 2.5% of the sample.

Collaborating institutions collected whole blood in K2EDTA tubes following their own protocols. Collaborator samples were shipped for TCRbeta analysis as frozen whole blood, isolated PBMCs, or DNA extracted from either sample type. The CDR3 spans 16 residues, from the cysteine through the phenylalanine. Here the CDR3 DNA is all that survives: 48 bases in frame from base 1. Compared with germline, V lacks 5 bases and J lacks 6 bases; bases without a gene match: 14. From a lookup of the germline V gene, CDR1 and CDR2 are MDHEN and SYDVKM. These data come from a study of blood T cell repertoires in COVID-19 (dated by TCRdb to between 2020 and 2021). At the level of the whole study: The collaborator samples originated in the United States, Italy and Spain and spanned the acute and convalescent phases of COVID-19. The dataset comprised deeply sampled blood TCRbeta repertoires from subjects exposed to, actively infected with, or recovered from COVID-19. The prospective study material was composed of cDNA or gDNA derived from T cells, B-cell-depleted T cells, or PBMCs. The samples were drawn from two sources: the first 160 participants of the ongoing ImmuneRACE study, and 950 to 1,500 subjects contributed by 6 global collaborators. The repertoires were released in a freely available public database intended as a resource for research on the immune response to SARS-CoV-2. The sample metadata nearly always contained a de-identified subject ID, COVID-19 status, age in years and sex. HLA class I and class II types, where available, came from metadata supplied by the sample provider rather than from assay-based typing.

The study at large found these results: The amount of clinical and demographic metadata varied by source and participant and was provided uncurated.

The chain couples TRBV28 to TRBJ2-7; TRBD1 agrees with 9 junctional bases. Sequencing input: peripheral blood. The source is a man aged 40-49 years with active or convalescent COVID-19. The CDR3 has the sequence CASSNPKGTGLSEQYF. The DNA is TGTGCCAGCAGTAACCCTAAGGGGACAGGGTTATCCGAGCAGTACTTC.